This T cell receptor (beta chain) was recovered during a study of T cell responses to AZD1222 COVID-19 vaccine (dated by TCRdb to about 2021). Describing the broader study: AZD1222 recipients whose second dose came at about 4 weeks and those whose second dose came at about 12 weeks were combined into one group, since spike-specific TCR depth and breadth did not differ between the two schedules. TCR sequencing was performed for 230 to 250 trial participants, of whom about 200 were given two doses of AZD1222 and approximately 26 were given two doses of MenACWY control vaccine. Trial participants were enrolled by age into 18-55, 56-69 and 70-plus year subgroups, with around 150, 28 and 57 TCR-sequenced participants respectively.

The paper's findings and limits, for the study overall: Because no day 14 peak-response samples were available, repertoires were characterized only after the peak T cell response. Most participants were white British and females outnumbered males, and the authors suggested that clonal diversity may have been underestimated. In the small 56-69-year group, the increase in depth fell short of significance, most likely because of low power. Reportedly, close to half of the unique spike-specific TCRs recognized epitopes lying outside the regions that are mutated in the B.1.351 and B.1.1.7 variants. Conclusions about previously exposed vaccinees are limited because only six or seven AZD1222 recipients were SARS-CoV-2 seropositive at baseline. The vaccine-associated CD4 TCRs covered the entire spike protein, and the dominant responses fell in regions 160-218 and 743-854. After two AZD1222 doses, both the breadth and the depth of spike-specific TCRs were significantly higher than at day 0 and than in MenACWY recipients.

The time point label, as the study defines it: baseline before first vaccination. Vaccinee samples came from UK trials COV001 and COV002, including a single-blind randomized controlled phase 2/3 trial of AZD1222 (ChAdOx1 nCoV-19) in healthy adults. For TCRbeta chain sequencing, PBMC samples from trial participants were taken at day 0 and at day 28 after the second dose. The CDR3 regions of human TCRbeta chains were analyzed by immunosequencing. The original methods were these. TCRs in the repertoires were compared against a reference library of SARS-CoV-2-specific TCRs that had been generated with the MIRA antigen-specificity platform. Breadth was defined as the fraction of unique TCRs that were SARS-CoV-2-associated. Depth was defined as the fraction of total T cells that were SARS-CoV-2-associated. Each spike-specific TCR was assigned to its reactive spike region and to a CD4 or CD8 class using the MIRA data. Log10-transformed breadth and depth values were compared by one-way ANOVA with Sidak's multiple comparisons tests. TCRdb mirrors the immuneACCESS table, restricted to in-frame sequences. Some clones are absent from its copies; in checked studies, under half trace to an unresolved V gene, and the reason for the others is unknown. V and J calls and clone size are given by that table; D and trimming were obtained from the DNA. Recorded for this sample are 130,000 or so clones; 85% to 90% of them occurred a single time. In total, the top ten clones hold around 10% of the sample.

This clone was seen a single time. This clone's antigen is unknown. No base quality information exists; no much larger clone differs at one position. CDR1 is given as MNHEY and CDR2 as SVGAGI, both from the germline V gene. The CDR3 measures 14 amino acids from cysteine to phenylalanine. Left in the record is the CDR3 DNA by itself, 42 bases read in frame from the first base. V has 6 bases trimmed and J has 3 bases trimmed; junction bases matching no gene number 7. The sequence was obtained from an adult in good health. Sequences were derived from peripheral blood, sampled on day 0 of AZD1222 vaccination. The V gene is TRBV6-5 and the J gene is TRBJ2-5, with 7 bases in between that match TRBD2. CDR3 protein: CASRSGTTEETQYF. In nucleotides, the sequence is TGTGCCAGCAGATCCGGGACTACGGAAGAGACCCAGTACTTC.